The 17 T cell receptor beta chains presented below share a single source sample, sequenced in a study of tumor-infiltrating lymphocytes in primary liver carcinoma. Reverse transcription of about 500 ng total RNA with a constant-region primer produced TCR beta cDNA. Libraries of TCR beta came from three nested multiplex PCR rounds with slightly modified ARM-PCR. It was with TRBV1-TRBV30 forward primers and a C-beta reverse primer that the first two PCR rounds were run, at about 9 cycles each. TCRdb reanalysed the multiplex PCR reads using MiXCR and keeps one entry per CDR3 protein. The profile shows 250,000 to 350,000 distinct CDR3 sequences, nearly 60% of them singletons. The authors took blood RNA from unsorted whole blood and also extracted germline DNA. Sequencing was done on a sample of peripheral blood. The receptors here all came from a woman in her twenties or thirties with primary liver carcinoma and hepatitis B virus infection.

For this clonotype: With a much larger clone just one base away, this may be a read error. The V and J genes are TRBV4-1 and TRBJ2-3; TRBD1 agrees at 8 bases. The CDR3 has 13 residues. From germline, CDR1 is MGHRA and CDR2 YSYEKL. CDR3 sequence (DNA): TGCGTCAGCAGCCAACAGGGGGAAGATACGCAGTATTTT. Its protein is CVSSQQGEDTQYF.

Concerning this clonotype itself: The junction shows a germline mismatch at one end, possibly a read error. This chain uses TRBV4-2 with TRBJ2-7; 8 positions match TRBD1. Germline CDR1 LGHNA, CDR2 YNFKEQ. The CDR3 has 16 amino acids. The CDR3 bases are TGTGCCAACAGCCAAGCCGGGACAGGAAGCTCCTACGAGCAGTACTTC. Amino acid sequence: CANSQAGTGSSYEQYF.

Of note for this clonotype: At one of its ends the junction is not consistent with the germline gene, which may arise from a read error. V and J are TRBV12-3 or TRBV12-4 and TRBJ2-3, with D perhaps TRBD1 (5 bases). The CDR3 runs to 14 residues. CDR3: CTSTPLGGTDTQYF. The CDR3 DNA follows: TGTACCAGCACCCCCTTAGGGGGCACAGATACGCAGTATTTT.

Note on this clonotype: Because the CDR3 is missing its conserved closing phenylalanine or tryptophan, this is likely a read error. The V call is TRBV11-2, the J call TRBJ2-2; D remains unclear. Trimming left V 5 bases short and J 8 bases short, with 9 bases between. The length of the CDR3 is 12 residues. Germline-derived CDR1 and CDR2 are SGHAT and FQNNGV. CDR3 bases: TGTGCCAGCAGCCTAGGCTGGGGGGAGCTGTTTTTA. Residues: CASSLGWGELFL.

This rearrangement joins TRBV29-1 to TRBJ2-3, with 9 bases lining up with TRBD2. V gave up 3 bases and J gave up 7 bases; unmatched junction bases: 11. Germline assignment: CDR1 SQVTM and CDR2 ANQGSEA. This CDR3 has 15 amino acids. CDR3 DNA sequence: TGCAGCGTTGACGTGGTAGCGGGAGTCCCAAATACGCAGTATTTT. It is translated as CSVDVVAGVPNTQYF.

As regards this clonotype: A clone one base away is much larger, so this may be a read error. This rearrangement joins TRBV6-5 to TRBJ2-2, with TRBD1 matching over 8 bases. V gave up 5 bases and J gave up 9 bases; unmatched junction bases: 8. Germline loops: CDR1 MNHEY, CDR2 SVGAGI. The CDR3 contains 14 residues. The CDR3 DNA reads TGTGCCAGCAGTGCCCGGACAGGGCCCCGGGAGCTGTTTTTT. It encodes CASSARTGPRELFF.

This rearrangement joins TRBV7-9 to TRBJ2-1; the match to TRBD2 covers 8 bases. V dropped 10 bases and J dropped 4; count of bases not matched to a gene: 9. The CDR3 runs to 14 residues. Germline-derived CDR1 and CDR2 are SEHNR and FQNEAQ (reference sequence). In nucleotides, the CDR3 is TGTGCCACCCAGATAGCGGGGATGTACAATGAGCAGTTCTTC. Protein sequence: CATQIAGMYNEQFF.

As for this clonotype: This may be a read error: a much more frequent sequence differs by one nucleotide. The V call is TRBV6-1, the J call TRBJ2-5; 8 bases agree with TRBD2. There are 15 residues in the CDR3. V was pared by 6 bases and J by 4 bases, with 10 bases of the junction left unmatched. Germline assignment: CDR1 MNHNS and CDR2 SASEGT. The CDR3 nucleotides are TGTGCCAGCAGGGCAGGAAGCGGGAGAGGAGAGACCCAGTACTTC. This sequence encodes CASRAGSGRGETQYF.

The rearrangement joins TRBV11-1 to TRBJ1-2, with D tentatively TRBD1 (6 bases). Germline V CDR1 and CDR2: SGHAT, FQDESV (reference sequence). The CDR3 spans 13 residues. Trimming cost V 7 bases and J 8 bases, with 17 bases left between them. The CDR3 DNA sequence: TGTGCCAGCAACCTCCGAAGGGGGGACGGCTACACCTTC. Protein sequence: CASNLRRGDGYTF.

This clonotype was picked up a small number of times. The chain has TRBV4-2 and TRBJ2-3; D possibly matches TRBD1 or TRBD2 (6 bases each). V was cut by 3 bases and J by 0 bases, with 13 bases left in between. The CDR3 consists of 16 residues. Looked up from germline, CDR1 is LGHNA and CDR2 is YNFKEQ. CDR3 amino acids: CASSQPEGGSTDTQYF. For the CDR3, the DNA is TGTGCCAGCAGCCAGCCGGAGGGGGGAAGCACAGATACGCAGTATTTT.

To note about this clonotype: One end of the junction fails to match germline, which may point to a read error. The chain couples TRBV11-2 to TRBJ2-3, with 9 bases aligning to TRBD1. The CDR3 covers 18 residues. Per the germline V gene, CDR1 is SGHAT and CDR2 is FQNNGV. The CDR3 DNA reads TGTGCCAGCAGCCGCCCCAGTGGGGACAGGGATAGCACAGATACGCACTATTTT. Protein: CASSRPSGDRDSTDTHYF.

Turning to this clonotype: At one end, the junction sequence differs from germline, possibly due to a read error. The chain is built from TRBV4-1 and TRBJ2-7, with D unclear. The V gene's germline CDR1 is MGHRA and CDR2 YSYEKL. The CDR3 consists of 14 residues. In nucleotides, the CDR3 is TGCGGCAGCAGCCCCATCTCTGCGGTGTTCGAGCAGTACTTC. This gives the protein CGSSPISAVFEQYF.

Only a few counts were recorded for this clonotype. This chain connects TRBV6-1 to TRBJ2-7; 12 bases map to TRBD2. Germline V gives CDR1 MNHNS, CDR2 SASEGT. The CDR3 contains 14 residues. V trimming: 2 bases; J trimming: 6 bases; junction bases outside the gene matches: 2. CDR3 nucleotide sequence: TGTGCCAGCAGTGAAATGACTAGCGGGAGCGAGCAGTACTTC. Translation gives CASSEMTSGSEQYF.

Ten or more counts support this clonotype. Here the CDR3 reads CASSISAETQYF. CDR3 nucleotide sequence: TGTGCCAGCAGCATCTCAGCAGAGACCCAGTACTTC. The rearrangement joins TRBV12-3 or TRBV12-4 to TRBJ2-5, with D unclear. The V end lost 6 bases, the J end lost 4 bases, and 9 bases lay between the germline ends. There are 12 residues in the CDR3.

The chain uses TRBV29-1 and TRBJ1-1, with a weak D call TRBD1 (5 bases). Germline values: CDR1 SQVTM, CDR2 ANQGSEA. This CDR3 is 12 amino acids long. Trimming took off 6 bases at V and 0 bases at J, with 8 bases between the two ends. In DNA form, the CDR3 reads TGCAGCGTGACGACAGTGAACACTGAAGCTTTCTTT. It is translated as CSVTTVNTEAFF.

The rearrangement links TRBV6-6 to TRBJ2-7, with 7 positions matching TRBD2. With V trimmed by 5 bases and J by 7 bases, 17 bases remained unmatched. The CDR3 contains 16 residues. Per germline, CDR1 MNHNY and CDR2 SVGAGI (reference sequence). The DNA of the CDR3 is TGTGCCAGCAGTCGCCCAGACAAGGCGGGAGTATGGGAGCAGTACTTC. Its protein is CASSRPDKAGVWEQYF.

Notes on this clonotype: Given a much more abundant clone one base away, this may be a read error. The V and J genes are TRBV11-2 and TRBJ2-2, with 8 bases that match TRBD2. This CDR3 spans 15 amino acids. Germline V lookup: CDR1 SGHAT, CDR2 FQNNGV. In DNA, the CDR3 is TGTGCCAGCAGCCCCCCCGACGGGAGGGTCGGGAAGCTGTTTTTT. It codes for CASSPPDGRVGKLFF.